The present entry profiles one T cell receptor beta chain with its context. Its antigen remains unknown. These data come from a study of T cell responses to AZD1222 COVID-19 vaccine. Study-level points and caveats: Clonal diversity was possibly underestimated, and the donors were mostly white British, with more females. Repertoires were collected only later (after the peak T cell response had occurred).

Produced via immunoSEQ multiplex PCR; TCRdb's table is partial and in-frame only. The repertoire includes some 60,000 clones, over 65% of them detected once, and less than 4% sits in the top ten. The TCR was taken from an adult who received the AZD1222 COVID-19 vaccine. The source material was peripheral blood, sampled 28 days after the second AZD1222 dose.

In DNA, the CDR3 is TGTGCCAGCAGCCTACACAGGGACAATCAGCCCCAGCATTTT. It yields the protein CASSLHRDNQPQHF. The chain couples TRBV7-9 to TRBJ1-5, with a weak D call TRBD1 (6 bases). Trimming took off 5 bases at V and 3 bases at J, with 11 bases between the two ends. Germline assignment: CDR1 SEHNR and CDR2 FQNEAQ (reference sequence). The CDR3 spans 14 residues.